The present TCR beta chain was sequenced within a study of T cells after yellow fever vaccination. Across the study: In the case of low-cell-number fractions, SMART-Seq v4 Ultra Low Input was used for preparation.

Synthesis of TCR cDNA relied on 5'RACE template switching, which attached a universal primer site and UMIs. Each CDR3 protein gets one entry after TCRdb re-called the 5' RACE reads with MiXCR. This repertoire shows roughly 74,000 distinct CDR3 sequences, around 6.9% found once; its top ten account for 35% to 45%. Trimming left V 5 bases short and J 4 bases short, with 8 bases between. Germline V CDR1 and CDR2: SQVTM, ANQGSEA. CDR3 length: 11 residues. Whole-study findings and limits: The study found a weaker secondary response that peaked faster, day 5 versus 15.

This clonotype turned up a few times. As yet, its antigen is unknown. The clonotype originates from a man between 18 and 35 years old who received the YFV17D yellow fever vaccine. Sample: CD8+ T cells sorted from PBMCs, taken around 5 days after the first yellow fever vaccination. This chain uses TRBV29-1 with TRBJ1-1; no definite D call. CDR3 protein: CSVLRVTEAFF. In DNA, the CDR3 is TGCAGCGTTTTAAGGGTCACTGAAGCTTTCTTT.